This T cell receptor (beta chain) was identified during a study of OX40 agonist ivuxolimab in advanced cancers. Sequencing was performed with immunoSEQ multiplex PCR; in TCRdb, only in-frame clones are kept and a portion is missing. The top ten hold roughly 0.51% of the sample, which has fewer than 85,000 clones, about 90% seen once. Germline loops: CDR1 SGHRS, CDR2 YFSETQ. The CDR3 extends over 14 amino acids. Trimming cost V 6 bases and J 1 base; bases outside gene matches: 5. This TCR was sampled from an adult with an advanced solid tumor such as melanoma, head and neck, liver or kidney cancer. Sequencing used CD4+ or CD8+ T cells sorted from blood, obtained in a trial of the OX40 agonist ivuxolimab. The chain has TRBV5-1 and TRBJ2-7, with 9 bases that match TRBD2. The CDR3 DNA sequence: TGCGCCAGCACCGAGACTAGCGGATCCTACGAGCAGTACTTC. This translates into CASTETSGSYEQYF.